The text below deals with one T cell receptor beta chain. Its antigen is as yet unknown. It was with random hexamers that about 0.45 to 1 ug RNA was reverse transcribed. TCRdb redid the calling of the immunoSEQ multiplex PCR reads with MiXCR, one entry per CDR3 protein. The sample includes around 170,000 distinct CDR3 sequences, 95% of them seen just once. This specimen belongs to a study of CD8 T cells in Susac syndrome. Study-wide points: The study admitted that it had a relatively small number of individuals in its TCR sequencing and HLA analysis.

From blood CD8+ and CD4+ T cells, the TCR beta chain was sequenced. J was trimmed by 9 bases and V by 5 bases; bases with no gene match: 11. The germline CDR1 and CDR2 sequences are MNHNY and SVGAGI (reference sequence). The CDR3 is made up of 15 amino acids. Sequenced input: CD8+ T cells from PBMCs. This chain joins TRBV6-6 and TRBJ2-1; 9 positions match TRBD1. The sequence derives from a human donor with multiple sclerosis. The CDR3 DNA sequence: TGTGCCAGCAGTGGGCCGGGACAGGGTGTAATTGAGCAGTTCTTC. It encodes CASSGPGQGVIEQFF.